The 20 T cell receptor beta chains below were found in one sample sequenced in a study of blood T cells in healthy people across ages. A second PCR, run for roughly 7 to 12 cycles, used a sample-barcoded 5' primer plus a J-beta primer mix. TCRdb reprocessed the 5' RACE reads via MiXCR and lists one record per CDR3 protein. The data show 950,000 to 1,200,000 distinct CDR3 sequences, more than 30% seen once. The sample consisted of blood. The receptors were sampled from a young man in good health.

This CDR3 is CSARTSARQGEQYF. The CDR3 region has the DNA TGCAGTGCTAGGACTAGCGCCAGGCAGGGCGAGCAGTACTTC. The chain combines TRBV20-1 with TRBJ2-7, with TRBD2 identical over 8 bases. Germline V gene sequence: CDR1 DFQATT, CDR2 SNEGSKA (reference sequence). The CDR3 contains 14 residues. V lost 3 bases to trimming and J lost 6 bases; unmatched junction nucleotides: 10.

CDR3 protein: CASRQGATYEQYF. In nucleotides, the CDR3 is TGTGCCAGCAGACAGGGGGCTACCTACGAGCAGTACTTC. The chain recombines TRBV2 with TRBJ2-7; TRBD1 aligns across 9 bases. Germline CDR1 is SNHLY and CDR2 is FYNNEI. V trimming: 6 bases; J trimming: 2 bases; junction bases outside the gene matches: 2. The CDR3 totals 13 residues.

V and J are TRBV4-2 and TRBJ2-5; D unclear. V shed 0 bases and J shed 5 bases, with 10 bases lying between them. Germline V CDR1 and CDR2: LGHNA, YNFKEQ. This CDR3 region has 14 residues. The CDR3 coding sequence is TGTGCCAGCAGCCAAGACTACGACGGGGAGACCCAGTACTTC. Protein sequence: CASSQDYDGETQYF.

The rearrangement joins TRBV18 to TRBJ2-7; 10 nucleotides match TRBD1. Germline CDR1 reads KGHSH; CDR2 reads LQKENI. Losses at the gene ends were 3 bases for V and 2 bases for J; bases not matched to a gene: 4. The CDR3 totals 15 residues. The CDR3 is CASSPGTGATYEQYF. DNA of the CDR3: TGTGCCAGCTCACCCGGGACAGGGGCGACCTACGAGCAGTACTTC. Full variable domain (outside the CDR3, taken from reference TRBV18 and TRBJ2-7): NAGVMQNPRHLVRRRGQEARLRCSPMKGHSHVYWYRQLPEEGLKFMVYLQKENIIDESGMPKERFSAEFPKEGPSILRIQQVVRGDSAAYFCASSPGTGATYEQYFGPGTRLTVT.

This chain uses TRBV7-3 with TRBJ2-2, with D unclear. Germline CDR1 is SGHTA and CDR2 is FQGTGA. V was cut by 0 bases and J by 7 bases, with 6 bases left in between. The CDR3 is 13 amino acids. The CDR3 loop reads CASSLTGSGELFF. CDR3 nucleotide sequence: TGTGCCAGCAGCTTAACGGGTAGCGGGGAGCTGTTTTTT.

This clonotype was picked up a small number of times. The V and J genes are TRBV20-1 and TRBJ1-1, with TRBD1 as a possible D gene (5 bases). V was clipped by 0 bases and J by 7 bases, with 21 bases between them. The CDR3 consists of 16 residues. Germline V gene sequence: CDR1 DFQATT, CDR2 SNEGSKA (reference sequence). The CDR3 loop is CSARDWGGTSNGEAFF. The CDR3 coding sequence is TGCAGTGCTAGAGATTGGGGAGGGACCTCGAACGGTGAAGCTTTCTTT.

In regard to this clonotype: Mismatch with germline at one junction end may stem from a read error. V and J are TRBV7-9 and TRBJ1-2; 8 bases match TRBD1. The germline CDR1 and CDR2 sequences are SEHNR and FQNEAQ (reference sequence). This CDR3 has 16 amino acids. CDR3: CATSFDKTGTGYGYTF. The CDR3 DNA is TGTGCCACCAGCTTCGATAAGACCGGGACAGGCTATGGCTACACCTTC.

J is TRBJ1-6 and V is TRBV3-1; D call uncertain. CDR1 LGHDT and CDR2 YNNKEL come from the germline V gene (reference sequence). With 1 base removed from V and 8 bases from J, the gap between germline ends came to 12 bases. The CDR3 spans 15 residues. The CDR3 DNA follows: TGTGCCAGCAGCCAAGCCTCGGCAACGGATTCACCCCTCCACTTT. It encodes CASSQASATDSPLHF.

The gene calls are TRBV24-1 and TRBJ1-5; D not resolved. The CDR3 covers 12 residues. With 7 bases removed from V and 0 bases from J, the gap between germline ends came to 3 bases. Germline CDR1 KGHDR, CDR2 SFDVKD. CDR3 residues: CATSYSNQPQHF. In DNA form, the CDR3 reads TGTGCCACCAGCTATAGCAATCAGCCCCAGCATTTT.

This clonotype was counted only a few times. The gene calls are TRBV6-2 or TRBV6-3 and TRBJ2-6, with D unclear. V was shortened by 1 base and J by 0 bases, with 10 bases between the two germline ends. The CDR3 contains 17 residues. Germline loops: CDR1 MNHEY, CDR2 SVGEGT. CDR3 sequence (DNA): TGTGCCAGCAGTTACTTTCGCGTCAGCTCTGGGGCCAACGTCCTGACTTTC. It yields the protein CASSYFRVSSGANVLTF.

V gene TRBV29-1 combines with J gene TRBJ2-7; D uncertain. Between the trimmed V and J ends, which lost 7 bases and 8 bases, there was a span of 21 bases. Germline CDR1 reads SQVTM; CDR2 reads ANQGSEA. The CDR3 runs 13 residues. The CDR3 nucleotides read TGCAGCGCCAAACTCTCCGAGCCGTCCCAGCAGTACTTC. It codes for CSAKLSEPSQQYF.

The gene calls are TRBV12-5 and TRBJ1-2; 7 bases match TRBD1. Per the germline V gene, CDR1 is LGHNT and CDR2 is FRNRAP. J was trimmed by 5 bases and V by 2 bases; bases with no gene match: 14. The CDR3 sequence is 17 residues long. The CDR3 DNA follows: TGTGCTAGTGGTTTGTCGACGGACCCGAGACAGGGATATGGCTACACCTTC. It yields the protein CASGLSTDPRQGYGYTF.

This clonotype was found a few times. The chain couples TRBV6-2 or TRBV6-3 to TRBJ2-2, with D tentatively TRBD2 (5 bases). The V and J ends lost 8 bases and 3 bases respectively, with 19 bases between them. The CDR3 has 16 amino acids. Per germline, CDR1 MNHEY and CDR2 SVGEGT. The CDR3 region is CASLFLRTGYTGELFF. CDR3 coding DNA: TGTGCCAGCCTATTTCTTCGGACGGGATACACCGGGGAGCTGTTTTTT.

This clonotype was observed many times. The chain couples TRBV13 to TRBJ2-7; D not resolved. Germline V lookup: CDR1 PRHDT, CDR2 FYEKMQ (reference sequence). The CDR3 spans 16 residues. The ends were cut back, 2 bases at V and 2 bases at J, with 16 bases in the middle. CDR3 amino acids: CASSLSDTRPPYEQYF. CDR3 in DNA: TGTGCCAGCAGCTTATCCGACACCCGACCTCCCTACGAGCAGTACTTC.

This clonotype was detected ten times or more. The chain recombines TRBV28 with TRBJ1-2, with 8 bases aligning to TRBD1. Germline CDR1 and CDR2: MDHEN and SYDVKM. V dropped 1 base and J dropped 4; count of bases not matched to a gene: 5. This CDR3 has 15 amino acids. The CDR3 DNA reads TGTGCCAGCAGTTTATTGGGGACAGGCTCCTATGGCTACACCTTC. Translation: CASSLLGTGSYGYTF.

The chain uses TRBV11-2 and TRBJ2-3; a possible D gene is TRBD1 (6 bases). Germline CDR1 SGHAT, CDR2 FQNNGV. The CDR3 totals 21 residues. V lost 2 bases and J 4 bases, leaving 31 bases between the germline ends. The CDR3 DNA is TGTGCCAGCAGCTTATTACTGGGCCAGTCTCAACAGGGTGGTTTTGCAGATACGCAGTATTTT. It encodes CASSLLLGQSQQGGFADTQYF.

This clonotype has just a few counts. V usage is TRBV2 and J usage is TRBJ1-2; D not resolved. Trimming stripped 4 bases from V and 2 bases from J, with 11 bases between. The CDR3 runs 14 residues. Per the germline V gene, CDR1 is SNHLY and CDR2 is FYNNEI. The DNA of the CDR3 is TGTGCCAGCAGTGTCCGGGAGGCCAACTATGGCTACACCTTC. Encoded protein: CASSVREANYGYTF.

The V call is TRBV19, the J call TRBJ2-5, with D unresolved. The V gene lost 6 bases and the J gene lost 5 bases, with 4 bases spanning the gap. The CDR3 is 10 residues long. Germline V gene sequence: CDR1 LNHDA, CDR2 SQIVND (reference sequence). The CDR3 spells CASRVETQYF. The CDR3 nucleotides read TGTGCCAGTAGAGTGGAGACCCAGTACTTC.

Of note for this clonotype: Given a much more abundant clone one base away, this may be a read error. The genes are TRBV10-3 and TRBJ1-2; D possibly corresponds to TRBD1 (6 bases). There are 13 residues in the CDR3. Germline CDR1 reads ENHRY; CDR2 reads SYGVKD. The CDR3 spells CASSERTAYGYTF. The CDR3 region has the DNA TGTGCCAGCAGTGAAAGGACAGCCTATGGCTACACCTTC.

As concerns this clonotype: Germline is not matched at one junction end, which may reflect a read error. The V call is TRBV5-4, the J call TRBJ2-3, with TRBD1 as a possible D gene (6 bases). Germline CDR1 and CDR2: SGHNT and YYREEE (reference sequence). The CDR3 has 14 amino acids. The CDR3, as DNA: TGTGTCAGCGGCGTCCCAGGGGCCTACGTTACGCAGTATTTT. Translated, it gives CVSGVPGAYVTQYF.